Each of the 20 T cell receptor beta chains below was sequenced from the same sample in a study of molecular identifiers for immune sequencing clone quantification. TCRdb itself ran the PCR reads through MiXCR, one entry per CDR3 protein. This table holds 100,000 or so distinct CDR3 sequences, around 33% found once. The sample taken for sequencing was naive CD8+ T cells from blood, with Jurkat cell RNA spiked in. The subset was: FACS-sorted CD8+CD4-CCR7+CD45RA+ naive T cells. The source is a human donor in good health. Some libraries in this study had Jurkat cell RNA spiked in.

In its sample, this clonotype was seen many times. This chain links TRBV28 with TRBJ1-5; D is ambiguous. V lost 3 bases to trimming and J lost 7 bases, with 7 bases between them. CDR3 size: 12 residues. Germline V gene data show CDR1 as MDHEN and CDR2 as SYDVKM. The CDR3 nucleotides read TGTGCCAGCAGTTTTTCTCGGCAGCCCCAGCATTTT. This encodes CASSFSRQPQHF. Together with reference TRBV28 and TRBJ1-5, the CDR3 gives the full variable domain: DVKVTQSSRYLVKRTGEKVFLECVQDMDHENMFWYRQDPGLGLRLIYFSYDVKMKEKGDIPEGYSVSREKKERFSLILESASTNQTSMYLCASSFSRQPQHFGDGTRLSIL.

Of note for this clonotype: A single base separates this from a much larger clone, so it may be a read error. The gene calls are TRBV12-5 and TRBJ1-1, with TRBD1 matching 10 bases. From germline, CDR1 is LGHNT and CDR2 FRNRAP. V lost 4 bases and J lost 5; bases outside the gene matches: 4. The CDR3 has 14 residues. The CDR3 nucleotides are TGTGCTAGTGGTTCCGGACAGGGGGTAACTGAAGCTTTCTTT. This translates into CASGSGQGVTEAFF. Full variable domain (rest looked up from reference TRBV12-5 and TRBJ1-1): DARVTQTPRHKVTEMGQEVTMRCQPILGHNTVFWYRQTMMQGLELLAYFRNRAPLDDSGMPKDRFSAEMPDATLATLKIQPSEPRDSAVYFCASGSGQGVTEAFFGQGTRLTVV.

The J gene is TRBJ2-5, the V gene TRBV14, with D tentatively TRBD1 (5 bases). V was cut by 2 bases and J by 5 bases, with 9 bases left in between. Germline loops: CDR1 SGHDN, CDR2 FVKESK. This CDR3 is built from 13 residues. The CDR3 nucleotides are TGTGCCAGCAGCCAATGGCAGGGTGAGACCCAGTACTTC. Its protein product is CASSQWQGETQYF.

The rearrangement links TRBV9 to TRBJ2-7; D perhaps matches TRBD2 (5 bases). Trimming shortened V by 4 bases and J by 2 bases, and 13 bases separated the two germline ends. CDR1 and CDR2 (germline): SGDLS, YYNGEE. This CDR3 has 14 residues. The CDR3 reads CASSLHEGTYEQYF. CDR3 in DNA: TGTGCCAGCAGCCTCCATGAGGGTACCTACGAGCAGTACTTC.

This clonotype was seen ten or more times. This chain uses TRBV20-1 with TRBJ1-1; D not certain. The germline V gene has CDR1 DFQATT and CDR2 SNEGSKA (reference sequence). This CDR3 region has 13 residues. V was clipped by 2 bases and J by 1 base, with 8 bases between them. The CDR3 nucleotides are TGCAGTGCTAGAAGACCGGAGAACACTGAAGCTTTCTTT. It translates to CSARRPENTEAFF.

Note on this clonotype: A much larger clone is a single base away; this may be a read error. The chain combines TRBV29-1 with TRBJ1-2; D not resolved. The CDR3 runs 14 residues. From germline, CDR1 is SQVTM and CDR2 ANQGSEA. This CDR3 is CSVAVAGANYSYTF. DNA for the CDR3: TGCAGCGTTGCTGTAGCGGGAGCTAACTATAGCTACACCTTC.

Here the CDR3 reads CASSPSRLAENTGELFF. DNA of the CDR3: TGTGCCAGCAGCCCGTCGCGGCTAGCGGAGAACACCGGGGAGCTGTTTTTT. This chain connects TRBV9 to TRBJ2-2, with TRBD2 matching 7 bases. This CDR3 is 17 amino acids long. Germline assignment: CDR1 SGDLS and CDR2 YYNGEE. Trimming took 4 bases from V and 1 from J; bases not matched to a gene: 10. The variable domain in full, with the rest retrieved from reference TRBV9 and TRBJ2-2, is DSGVTQTPKHLITATGQRVTLRCSPRSGDLSVYWYQQSLDQGLQFLIQYYNGEERAKGNILERFSAQQFPDLHSELNLSSLELGDSALYFCASSPSRLAENTGELFFGEGSRLTVL.

The rearrangement joins TRBV5-1 to TRBJ2-4; D gene ambiguous. The CDR3 sequence is 14 residues long. CDR1 is SGHRS and CDR2 is YFSETQ in the germline V gene. Trimming left V 8 bases short and J 1 base short, with 13 bases between. The CDR3 reads CASKQWAAKNIQYF. As DNA, the CDR3 is TGCGCCAGTAAACAGTGGGCGGCCAAAAACATTCAGTACTTC.

This clonotype showed up many times. The V and J genes are TRBV25-1 and TRBJ2-3; 9 bases agree with TRBD2. Trimming cost V 6 bases and J 0 bases; bases outside gene matches: 4. From germline, CDR1 is MGHDK and CDR2 SYGVNS. This CDR3 comprises 15 residues. The CDR3 DNA follows: TGTGCCAGCAGCCTAGCGGGGACTAGCACAGATACGCAGTATTTT. Protein sequence: CASSLAGTSTDTQYF.

This clonotype was seen at least ten times. The chain couples TRBV7-9 to TRBJ2-3; TRBD2 matches 9 bases. The CDR3 has 17 residues. With V trimmed by 3 bases and J by 0 bases, 7 bases remained unmatched. Germline V gene sequence: CDR1 SEHNR, CDR2 FQNEAQ (reference sequence). CDR3 sequence (DNA): TGTGCCAGCAGCTTCCCACTAGCGGGCTCTAGCACAGATACGCAGTATTTT. This sequence encodes CASSFPLAGSSTDTQYF.

This clonotype was recorded many times. The chain employs TRBV28 and TRBJ1-5; 7 bases are shared with TRBD1. The CDR3 extends over 14 amino acids. V was pared by 8 bases and J by 3 bases, with 7 bases of the junction left unmatched. Germline V CDR1 and CDR2: MDHEN, SYDVKM. The CDR3 protein is CASSTGQVNQPQHF. CDR3 bases: TGTGCCAGCTCAACCGGACAGGTCAATCAGCCCCAGCATTTT. Variable domain in full (rest from reference TRBV28 and TRBJ1-5): DVKVTQSSRYLVKRTGEKVFLECVQDMDHENMFWYRQDPGLGLRLIYFSYDVKMKEKGDIPEGYSVSREKKERFSLILESASTNQTSMYLCASSTGQVNQPQHFGDGTRLSIL.

As to this clonotype: A much larger clone is a single base away; this may be a read error. Lacking the conserved final phenylalanine or tryptophan, this CDR3 likely reflects a read error. The limits of the CDR3 on the DNA are not certain, so only TCRdb's listed CDR3 is given. The V and J genes are TRBV29-1 and TRBJ1-2; the D call of TRBD1 is as the table states it, not checked on the DNA. The CDR3 adds up to 11 amino acids, both ends counted. Germline loops: CDR1 SQVTM, CDR2 ANQGSEA. This chain's CDR3 is CSVEEQGAPTI.

Note on this clonotype: It may be a read error: a sequence one base away is much more abundant. This chain links TRBV29-1 with TRBJ2-7; a possible D gene is TRBD1 (6 bases). The CDR3 covers 12 residues. CDR1 and CDR2 from the germline V gene are SQVTM and ANQGSEA. CDR3 amino acids: CSVQGWFDELYF. DNA for the CDR3: TGCAGCGTTCAGGGGTGGTTCGACGAGCTGTACTTC.

Worth noting for this clonotype: An end of the junction does not agree with germline; a read error may underlie this. V and J are TRBV20-1 and TRBJ1-5; 8 bases line up with TRBD1. CDR1 DFQATT and CDR2 SNEGSKA come from the germline V gene (reference sequence). The CDR3 length is 17 residues. CDR3 protein: CSARAYSGQGPNQPPHF. The CDR3 DNA is TGCAGTGCTAGAGCATACTCCGGACAGGGCCCTAATCAGCCCCCGCATTTT.

The chain employs TRBV4-3 and TRBJ2-1, with D perhaps TRBD2 (7 bases). The germline V and J ends were trimmed by 0 bases and 7 bases, with 22 bases remaining between them. This CDR3 has 18 amino acids. Per germline, CDR1 LGHNA and CDR2 YSLEER. CDR3 sequence reads: CASSQEPSSGLRGNEQFF. The DNA for the CDR3 is TGCGCCAGCAGCCAAGAACCCTCTAGCGGCCTAAGGGGGAATGAGCAGTTCTTC.

The chain carries TRBV6-6 and TRBJ2-5; the match to TRBD2 covers 9 bases. V was pared by 8 bases and J by 5 bases, with 3 bases of the junction left unmatched. This CDR3 has 12 residues. Germline V gene lookup returns CDR1 MNHNY and CDR2 SVGAGI (reference sequence). CDR3 in amino acids: CASGGGAETQYF. CDR3 DNA sequence: TGTGCCAGCGGCGGGGGGGCGGAGACCCAGTACTTC.

The chain combines TRBV7-2 with TRBJ2-5; TRBD1 matches at 11 bases. The CDR3 runs 16 residues. J gave up 2 bases and V 2 bases, and 4 bases lay outside the gene matches. Germline loops: CDR1 SGHTA, CDR2 FQGNSA. For the CDR3, the DNA is TGTGCCAGCAGCTTACGGGACAGGGGGGAGCAAGAGACCCAGTACTTC. Translated: CASSLRDRGEQETQYF.

This clonotype has just a few counts. The chain is built from TRBV12-3 or TRBV12-4 and TRBJ1-3; the D is unclear. Trimming left V 3 bases short and J 0 bases short, with 9 bases between. The CDR3 consists of 15 residues. In nucleotides, the CDR3 is TGTGCCAGCAGTTTTGACGGGAGCTCTGGAAACACCATATATTTT. Encoded protein: CASSFDGSSGNTIYF.

The chain joins TRBV12-3 or TRBV12-4 to TRBJ2-2; tentative D call: TRBD2 (7 bases). Trimming removed 7 bases at V and 9 bases at J, with 30 bases between. The CDR3 runs to 18 residues. The DNA for the CDR3 is TGTGCCAGCACGGCAACTTGGCCGGGGGGCGAGTCCAGTCGGGAGCTGTTTTTT. Translated: CASTATWPGGESSRELFF.

This clonotype was detected a few times. The V gene is TRBV29-1, the J gene TRBJ2-1; TRBD1 aligns across 9 bases. This CDR3 has 14 amino acids. The V gene's germline CDR1 is SQVTM and CDR2 ANQGSEA. Unmatched junction bases numbered 6, after V lost 8 bases and J lost 1 base. In nucleotides, the CDR3 is TGCAGCACGGGACAGGGACCTTCCTACAATGAGCAGTTCTTC. Translated: CSTGQGPSYNEQFF.